Included here is one TCR beta chain sequence, with context. The entry originates in a study of blood T cell repertoires in COVID-19. Data came from immunoSEQ multiplex PCR; TCRdb stores just in-frame clones and leaves some out. The sample consists of about 220,000 clones, 80% to 85% of them appearing once. This CDR3 has 15 residues. CDR1 MGHDK and CDR2 SYGVNS come from the germline V gene. Trimming at V came to 8 bases and at J to 0 bases, leaving 7 bases not matched to a gene. The V call is TRBV25-1, the J call TRBJ1-1; TRBD1 matches 9 bases. This TCR derives from a woman aged 25 to 45 who had recovered from COVID-19. The material sequenced was peripheral blood. The CDR3 sequence is CASPDRGGVNTEAFF. As DNA, the CDR3 is TGTGCCAGCCCCGACAGGGGGGGAGTGAACACTGAAGCTTTCTTT.